This record looks at one T cell receptor (beta chain) sequence and its context. Its recognized antigen is unknown. No much larger clone exists at a distance of one base, and base qualities are not known. Each collaborating institution followed its own protocols to collect whole blood in K2EDTA tubes. Collaborator samples were shipped for TCRbeta analysis as frozen whole blood, isolated PBMCs, or DNA extracted from either sample type. The data originate from a study of blood T cell repertoires in COVID-19 (dated by TCRdb to between 2020 and 2021). Describing the broader study: Collaborator samples came from the United States, Italy and Spain and covered acute and convalescent phases of COVID-19. A freely available public database, intended as a resource for researchers studying the immune response to SARS-CoV-2, is where the repertoires were released. Samples came from the ongoing ImmuneRACE study (first 160 participants) plus 1,254 subjects from 6 global collaborators. Where HLA class I and class II types were available, the types were taken from metadata supplied by the sample provider, not from assay-based typing. The prospective study material was composed of cDNA or gDNA derived from T cells, B-cell-depleted T cells, or PBMCs. Subjects who had been exposed to COVID-19, were actively infected with it, or had recovered from it provided the deeply sampled blood TCRbeta repertoires that made up the dataset. The sample metadata nearly always contained a de-identified subject ID, COVID-19 status, age in years and sex. Broad study findings and their caveats: How much clinical and demographic metadata was included differed by source and by participant, and the metadata was provided uncurated.

The CDR3 numbers 16 residues from cysteine through phenylalanine. Only the CDR3 region is kept as DNA, spanning 48 bases read in frame from base 1. Trimming accounts for 4 bases at V and 1 base at J, while the number of junction bases matched to no gene is 5. The germline V gene yields SGHTA for CDR1 and FQGTGA for CDR2. TCRbeta CDR3 regions were amplified from genomic DNA by means of the immunoSEQ Assay, a bias-controlled multiplex PCR. The paper's data handling went like this. The number of nucleated cells in each sample was estimated from the amplification of reference gene primers within the assay. To quantify the absolute abundance of each unique TCRbeta CDR3 rearrangement, sequence reads were collapsed and filtered. For each sample, productive Simpson clonality was calculated by taking the square root of Simpson's diversity index across productive rearrangements. TCRdb stores this immuneACCESS table with in-frame sequences only. Part of the clones is absent; in the studies checked, under half of the shortfall reflects unresolved V genes, and no reason is known for the rest. That table supplies the V and J calls and clone size; D and trimming were determined from the DNA. The sample includes around 170,000 clones, with roughly 70% observed a single time. 2.5% to 3.5% of the sample belongs to the ten largest clones.

This clonotype was obtained from a woman older than 75 with acute or convalescent COVID-19. Sequencing used peripheral blood. The V and J segments used are TRBV7-3 and TRBJ2-3, with 10 central nucleotides matching TRBD2. The nucleotides are TGTGCCAGCAGCTCGGGACTAGCGATTGGCACAGATACGCAGTATTTT. The resulting protein is CASSSGLAIGTDTQYF.